The rows below give T cell receptor beta chains drawn from one sample of a study of cytomegalovirus exposure and HLA in healthy donors. Here immunoSEQ multiplex PCR was the method, and the copy in TCRdb shows in-frame clones only, minus some. The sample lists 200,000 or so clones; approximately 84% were seen once. The sample consisted of PBMCs. These receptors all come from a girl less than two years old in good health and CMV-seronegative. The CDR3 runs from the conserved cysteine through the conserved F or W. Each record gives: V gene, J gene, clone size, D gene, CDR3 protein, CDR3 DNA. The D gene is left open where the match is weak. Expanded clones are given a class, and other clones once, few, many or no size at all.

TRBV5-1	TRBJ1-2	-	TRBD1	CASSLGRQGNGYTF	TGCGCCAGCAGCTTGGGAAGACAGGGTAATGGCTACACCTTC
TRBV5-3	TRBJ1-2	-	TRBD1	CATKHGTGYFRTYGYTF	TGTGCCACGAAGCACGGGACAGGATATTTCAGAACCTATGGCTACACCTTC
TRBV9	TRBJ1-2	-	TRBD1	CASSTKQGASYGYTF	TGTGCCAGCAGCACCAAACAGGGGGCGAGCTATGGCTACACCTTC
TRBV7-2	TRBJ1-3	-	-	CASSLPGTRSGNTIYF	TGTGCCAGCAGCTTGCCAGGTACCCGCTCTGGAAACACCATATATTTT
TRBV6-1	TRBJ2-7	-	-	CASIQGGYEQYF	TGTGCCAGCATACAGGGGGGGTACGAGCAGTACTTC
TRBV2	TRBJ2-7	-	-	CASSDTGGEQYF	TGTGCCAGCAGCGATACTGGAGGCGAGCAGTACTTC
TRBV7-9	TRBJ1-5	-	-	CASSLQTWFGQPQHF	TGTGCCAGCAGTTTACAGACATGGTTTGGACAGCCCCAGCATTTT
TRBV7-6	TRBJ2-3	once	TRBD2	CASSFIAGVGTDTQYF	TGTGCCAGCAGCTTCATAGCGGGAGTAGGCACAGATACGCAGTATTTT
TRBV6-1	TRBJ1-2	-	TRBD1	CASSTQGAGYTF	TGTGCCAGCAGCACACAGGGGGCTGGCTACACCTTC
TRBV30	TRBJ1-6	once	-	CAWRPESYNSPLHF	TGTGCCTGGAGACCGGAGTCCTATAATTCACCCCTCCACTTT
TRBV2	TRBJ2-1	-	TRBD2	CASSGRTSGEGEQFF	TGTGCCAGCAGTGGGAGGACTAGCGGGGAGGGTGAGCAGTTCTTC
TRBV2	TRBJ1-5	-	-	CASSEYVWGAQHF	TGTGCCAGCAGTGAATATGTGTGGGGAGCCCAGCATTTT
TRBV11-3	TRBJ2-6	-	TRBD2	CASSLGEGSGANVLTF	TGTGCCAGCAGCTTAGGGGAGGGCTCCGGGGCCAACGTCCTGACTTTC
TRBV15	TRBJ2-7	-	TRBD1	CATSSRDSRVSYEQYF	TGTGCCACCAGTAGCAGGGACAGCCGTGTATCCTACGAGCAGTACTTC
TRBV7-9	TRBJ2-3	-	TRBD2	CASSLLTAGGLFKDTQYF	TGTGCCAGCAGCTTATTAACCGCGGGGGGGCTCTTTAAAGATACGCAGTATTTT
TRBV5-1	TRBJ2-3	-	TRBD1	CASSPWTGGTDTQYF	TGCGCCAGCAGCCCCTGGACAGGGGGCACAGATACGCAGTATTTT
TRBV19	TRBJ2-7	-	TRBD1	CASTNDRGYEQYF	TGTGCCAGTACGAACGACAGGGGCTACGAGCAGTACTTC
TRBV30	TRBJ2-4	-	TRBD2	CAWSRGGTRKNIQYF	TGTGCCTGGAGTAGAGGGGGGACTAGAAAAAACATTCAGTACTTC
TRBV2	TRBJ2-3	few	-	CASSEGLTSTDTQYF	TGTGCCAGCAGTGAAGGGTTGACTAGCACAGATACGCAGTATTTT
TRBV9	TRBJ2-3	few	-	CASSSEGGASTDTQYF	TGTGCCAGCAGCTCAGAAGGGGGGGCTAGCACAGATACGCAGTATTTT
TRBV7-2	TRBJ2-1	-	TRBD2	CASSAGTSGGPYNEQFF	TGTGCCAGCAGCGCCGGGACTAGCGGGGGTCCCTACAATGAGCAGTTCTTC
TRBV9	TRBJ1-2	-	-	CASSVGDSNYGYTF	TGTGCCAGCAGCGTAGGTGACAGTAACTATGGCTACACCTTC
TRBV5-1	TRBJ2-3	few	-	CASSLGGSTDTQYF	TGCGCCAGCAGCTTGGGAGGGAGCACAGATACGCAGTATTTT
TRBV2	TRBJ2-5	-	TRBD2	CASSGTSGSGTQYF	TGTGCCAGCAGTGGGACTAGCGGGTCGGGGACCCAGTACTTC
TRBV7-6	TRBJ2-5	-	-	CASSRSAVMETQYF	TGTGCCAGCAGCCGGAGCGCGGTAATGGAGACCCAGTACTTC
TRBV7-8	TRBJ1-4	-	TRBD1	CASSLQGGSNEKLFF	TGTGCCAGCAGTCTCCAGGGGGGATCTAATGAAAAACTGTTTTTT
TRBV5-1	TRBJ2-3	-	-	CASGIRSGNTDTQYF	TGCGCCAGCGGCATCAGATCGGGGAACACAGATACGCAGTATTTT
TRBV7-2	TRBJ1-3	-	-	CASSLAQGAGNTIYF	TGTGCCAGCAGCTTAGCACAGGGCGCTGGAAACACCATATATTTT
TRBV19	TRBJ2-3	-	TRBD2	CASSIWRLAGGHTDTQYF	TGTGCCAGTAGTATATGGCGACTAGCGGGGGGTCACACAGATACGCAGTATTTT
TRBV15	TRBJ2-5	once	-	CATSRDLLARDSTPYF	TGTGCCACCAGCAGAGATCTACTGGCGAGAGACAGCACCCCCTACTTC